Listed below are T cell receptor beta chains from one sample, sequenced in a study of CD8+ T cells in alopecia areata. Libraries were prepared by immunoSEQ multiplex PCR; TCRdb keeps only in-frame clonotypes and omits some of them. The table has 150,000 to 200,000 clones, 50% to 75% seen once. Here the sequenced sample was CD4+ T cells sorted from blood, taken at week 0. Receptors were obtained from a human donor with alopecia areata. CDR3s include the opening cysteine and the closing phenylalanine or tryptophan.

CDR3 protein: CASKPGQGPQHF
V gene: TRBV6-5

CDR3 protein: CSVVVGQVFYEQYF
V gene: TRBV29-1

CDR3 protein: CASSTPGYYGYTF
V gene: TRBV9

CDR3 protein: CASSRDRRTDTQYF
V gene: TRBV2

CDR3 protein: CASSLWGGGETQYF
V gene: TRBV27

CDR3 protein: CSVSGWTGAGAFF
V gene: TRBV29-1

CDR3 protein: CASSLTRTSGYNEQFF
V gene: TRBV5-1

CDR3 protein: CASSLRQGGIAKNIQYF
V gene: TRBV5-1

CDR3 protein: CASSQRLEGANVLTF
V gene: TRBV23-1

CDR3 protein: CAWSRTRGQPQHF
V gene: TRBV30

CDR3 protein: CAIRGDRENYGYTF
V gene: TRBV10-3

CDR3 protein: CASSQDDGLTSTGELFF
V gene: TRBV4-2

CDR3 protein: CASSRAGEVTDTQYF
V gene: TRBV6-6

CDR3 protein: CASSLAETLTYEQYF
V gene: TRBV7-9

CDR3 protein: CSVEVRWGNYEQYF
V gene: TRBV29-1

CDR3 protein: CASRPDTVYGGNTIYF
V gene: TRBV6-6

CDR3 protein: CASSLATLDQETQYF
V gene: TRBV7-9

CDR3 protein: CSVLRTGDHEQFF
V gene: TRBV29-1

CDR3 protein: CASSPGTGAGDEQFF
V gene: TRBV19

CDR3 protein: CASSQRSGELFF
V gene: TRBV23-1

CDR3 protein: CASSYSGGQDTQYF
V gene: TRBV6-5

CDR3 protein: CASSTGNYGYTF
V gene: TRBV5-1

CDR3 protein: CSASTDTQYF
V gene: TRBV29-1

CDR3 protein: CASEPDRHSSYEQYF
V gene: TRBV7-9

CDR3 protein: CASSLGDYEQYF
V gene: TRBV11-3

CDR3 protein: CAIREQETQYF
V gene: TRBV10-3

CDR3 protein: CSVGQSYGYTF
V gene: TRBV29-1

CDR3 protein: CASSPHLPMNTEAFF
V gene: TRBV4-1

CDR3 protein: CASSSGDRSNEKLFF
V gene: TRBV7-9

CDR3 protein: CATSRAGGGSPLHF
V gene: TRBV15

CDR3 protein: CASRDRGNGELFF
V gene: TRBV6-1

CDR3 protein: CAITTERRGGYTF
V gene: TRBV10-3

CDR3 protein: CASSPGLAETQYF
V gene: TRBV2

CDR3 protein: CASSLDRRATEAFF
V gene: TRBV7-2

CDR3 protein: CASSLDRVRGGTEAFF
V gene: TRBV5-1

CDR3 protein: CAWSATGFERSPLHF
V gene: TRBV30

CDR3 protein: CASSHDGGGKGYTF
V gene: TRBV23-1

CDR3 protein: CASSLTGTGRYGYTF
V gene: TRBV5-1

CDR3 protein: CSVQGLDGYTF
V gene: TRBV29-1

CDR3 protein: CASSPGQGSTDTQYF
V gene: TRBV18

CDR3 protein: CASSPNLNTEAFF
V gene: TRBV11-2

CDR3 protein: CASSLDASGGPETQYF
V gene: TRBV7-7

CDR3 protein: CASSPWTDVYEQYF
V gene: TRBV7-2

CDR3 protein: CASSLSTEGKLFF
V gene: TRBV7-9

CDR3 protein: CAWSVPTLGYAYNSPLHF
V gene: TRBV30